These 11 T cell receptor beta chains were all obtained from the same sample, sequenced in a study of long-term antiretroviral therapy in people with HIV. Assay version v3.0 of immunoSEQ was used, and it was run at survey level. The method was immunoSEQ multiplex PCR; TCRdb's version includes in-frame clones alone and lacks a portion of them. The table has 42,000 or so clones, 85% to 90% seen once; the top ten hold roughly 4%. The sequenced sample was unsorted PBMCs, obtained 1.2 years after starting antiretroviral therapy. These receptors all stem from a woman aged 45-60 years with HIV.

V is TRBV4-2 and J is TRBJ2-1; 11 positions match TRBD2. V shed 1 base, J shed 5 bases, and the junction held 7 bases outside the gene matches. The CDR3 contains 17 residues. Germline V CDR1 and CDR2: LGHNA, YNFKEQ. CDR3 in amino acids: CASSQVVAGGADNEQFF. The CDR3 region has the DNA TGTGCCAGCAGCCAAGTCGTAGCGGGGGGGGCGGACAATGAGCAGTTCTTC.

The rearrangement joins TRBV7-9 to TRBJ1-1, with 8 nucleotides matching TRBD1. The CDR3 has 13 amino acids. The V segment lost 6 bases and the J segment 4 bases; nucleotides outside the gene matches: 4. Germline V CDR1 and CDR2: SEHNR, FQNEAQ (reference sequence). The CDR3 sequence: CASRGQEGTEAFF. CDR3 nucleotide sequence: TGTGCCAGCAGGGGACAGGAGGGCACTGAAGCTTTCTTT.

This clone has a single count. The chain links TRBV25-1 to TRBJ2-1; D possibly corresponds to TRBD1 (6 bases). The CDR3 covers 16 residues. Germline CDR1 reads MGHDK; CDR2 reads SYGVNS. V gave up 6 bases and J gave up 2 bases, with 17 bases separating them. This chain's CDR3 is CASSVPGTSPYNEQFF. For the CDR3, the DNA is TGTGCCAGCAGCGTTCCGGGGACAAGTCCCTACAATGAGCAGTTCTTC. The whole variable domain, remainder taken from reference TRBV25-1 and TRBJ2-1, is EADIYQTPRYLVIGTGKKITLECSQTMGHDKMYWYQQDPGMELHLIHYSYGVNSTEKGDLSSESTVSRIRTEHFPLTLESARPSHTSQYLCASSVPGTSPYNEQFFGPGTRLTVL.

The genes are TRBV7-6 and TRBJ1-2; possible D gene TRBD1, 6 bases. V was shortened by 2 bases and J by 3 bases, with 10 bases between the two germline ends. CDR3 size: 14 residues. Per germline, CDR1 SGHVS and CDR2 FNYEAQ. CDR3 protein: CASSLFQGYYGYTF. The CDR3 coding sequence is TGTGCCAGCAGCTTATTCCAGGGGTACTATGGCTACACCTTC.

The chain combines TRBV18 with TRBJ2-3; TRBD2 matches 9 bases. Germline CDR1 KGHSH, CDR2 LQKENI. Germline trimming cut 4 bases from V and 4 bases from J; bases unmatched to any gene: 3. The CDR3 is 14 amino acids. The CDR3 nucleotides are TGTGCCAGCTCACTTGGCGGGGGGGCAGATACGCAGTATTTT. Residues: CASSLGGGADTQYF.

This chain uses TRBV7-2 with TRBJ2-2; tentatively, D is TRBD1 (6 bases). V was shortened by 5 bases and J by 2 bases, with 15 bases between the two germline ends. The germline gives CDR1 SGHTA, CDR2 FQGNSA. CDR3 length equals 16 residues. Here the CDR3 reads CASSPHRAGNTGELFF. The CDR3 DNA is TGTGCCAGCAGCCCGCACAGGGCAGGTAACACCGGGGAGCTGTTTTTT.

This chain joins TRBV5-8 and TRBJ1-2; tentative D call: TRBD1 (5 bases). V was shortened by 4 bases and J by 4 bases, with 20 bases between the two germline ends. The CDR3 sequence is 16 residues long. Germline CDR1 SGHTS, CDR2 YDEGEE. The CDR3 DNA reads TGTGCCAGCAGCCTGGGGAGGGGCCACGGTAGCTATGGCTACACCTTC. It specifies CASSLGRGHGSYGYTF.

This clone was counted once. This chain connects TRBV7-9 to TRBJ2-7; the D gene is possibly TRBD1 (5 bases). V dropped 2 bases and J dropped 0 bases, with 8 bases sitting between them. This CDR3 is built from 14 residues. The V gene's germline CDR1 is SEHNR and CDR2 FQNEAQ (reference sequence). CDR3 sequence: CASSLMTDSYEQYF. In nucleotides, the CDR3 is TGTGCCAGCAGCTTAATGACAGACTCCTACGAGCAGTACTTC.

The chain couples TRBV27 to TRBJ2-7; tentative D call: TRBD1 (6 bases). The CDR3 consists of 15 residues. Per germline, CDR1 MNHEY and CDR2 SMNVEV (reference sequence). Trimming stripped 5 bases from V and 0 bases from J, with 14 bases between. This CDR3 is CASSLLRDTSYEQYF. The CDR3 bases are TGTGCCAGCAGTCTACTCCGGGACACCTCCTACGAGCAGTACTTC.

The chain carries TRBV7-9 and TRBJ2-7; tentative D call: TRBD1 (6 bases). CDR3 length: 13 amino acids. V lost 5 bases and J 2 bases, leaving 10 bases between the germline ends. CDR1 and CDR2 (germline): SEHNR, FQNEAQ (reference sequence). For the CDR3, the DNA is TGTGCCAGCAGCGAACAGGGACCCTACGAGCAGTACTTC. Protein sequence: CASSEQGPYEQYF. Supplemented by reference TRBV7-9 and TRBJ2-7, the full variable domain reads DTGVSQNPRHKITKRGQNVTFRCDPISEHNRLYWYRQTLGQGPEFLTYFQNEAQLEKSRLLSDRFSAERPKGSFSTLEIQRTEQGDSAMYLCASSEQGPYEQYFGPGTRLTVT.

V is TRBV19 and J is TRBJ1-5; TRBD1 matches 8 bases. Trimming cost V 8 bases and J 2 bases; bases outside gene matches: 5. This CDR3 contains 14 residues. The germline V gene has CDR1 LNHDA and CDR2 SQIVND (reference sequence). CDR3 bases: TGTGCCAGTCGGACAGGGCGGGGCAATCAGCCCCAGCATTTT. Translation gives CASRTGRGNQPQHF.